The 17 T cell receptor beta chains below all came from one sample that was sequenced in a study of blood T cell repertoires in COVID-19. Repertoires were generated with immunoSEQ multiplex PCR, while TCRdb's copy carries only in-frame clones and drops some. The profile shows tens of thousands of clones, roughly 80% of them singletons. The sample consisted of peripheral blood. Receptors were obtained from a woman at least 80 years old with active or convalescent COVID-19.

This chain joins TRBV18 and TRBJ1-3, with TRBD1 identical over 8 bases. V was pared by 3 bases and J by 1 base, with 5 bases of the junction left unmatched. The CDR3 is 16 residues long. Germline V lookup: CDR1 KGHSH, CDR2 LQKENI. Written as DNA, the CDR3 is TGTGCCAGCTCACCTGGACAGGGTGTATCTGGAAACACCATATATTTT. Its translation: CASSPGQGVSGNTIYF.

The chain recombines TRBV2 with TRBJ2-4; the match to TRBD1 covers 8 bases. Germline CDR1 SNHLY, CDR2 FYNNEI. The ends lost 4 bases at V and 0 bases at J; junction bases unmatched: 17. This CDR3 comprises 20 residues. The CDR3, as DNA: TGTGCCAGCAGTGTTATAGGGCAGGGGGCGTTAAATCGAGCCAAAAACATTCAGTACTTC. Translating it yields CASSVIGQGALNRAKNIQYF.

The CDR3 here is CASSQEPGLPQHF. For the CDR3, the DNA is TGTGCCAGCAGCCAAGAACCTGGCTTGCCCCAGCATTTT. J is TRBJ1-5 and V is TRBV3-1 (or the pseudogene TRBV3-2); no firm D call. Germline CDR1 and CDR2: LGHDT and YNNKEL (reference sequence). The CDR3 totals 13 residues. Deletions cut 0 bases from V and 9 bases from J, with 9 bases between.

This chain joins TRBV2 and TRBJ1-1; TRBD1 aligns across 8 bases. From germline, CDR1 is SNHLY and CDR2 FYNNEI. V gave up 4 bases and J gave up 10 bases; unmatched junction bases: 5. The CDR3 is made up of 12 amino acids. The CDR3 bases are TGTGCCAGCAGTGTATTACAGGGGGGAGCTTTCTTT. This encodes CASSVLQGGAFF.

This sequence joins TRBV12-3 or TRBV12-4 and TRBJ2-2; tentative D call: TRBD2 (6 bases). The V and J ends lost 8 bases and 7 bases respectively, with 14 bases between them. CDR3 length: 13 amino acids. In DNA, the CDR3 is TGTGCCAGCCACCGTAATAGCGGCGGGGAGCTGTTTTTT. Its protein product is CASHRNSGGELFF.

V and J are TRBV15 and TRBJ1-6; D perhaps matches TRBD1 (6 bases). V shed 1 base and J shed 6 bases, with 16 bases lying between them. This CDR3 is 17 amino acids long. Germline V CDR1 and CDR2: LNHNV, YYDKDF (reference sequence). The CDR3: CATSRVRGWTANSPLHF. CDR3 nucleotides: TGTGCCACCAGCAGAGTCCGTGGGTGGACAGCTAATTCACCCCTCCACTTT.

The rearrangement uses TRBV12-3 or TRBV12-4 and TRBJ1-2, with no clear D. Trimming shortened V by 6 bases and J by 5 bases, and 10 bases separated the two germline ends. The CDR3 consists of 12 residues. The CDR3 sequence: CASRNEVYGYTF. In nucleotides, the CDR3 is TGTGCCAGCAGGAACGAGGTATATGGCTACACCTTC.

The chain combines TRBV6-1 with TRBJ2-1; the match to TRBD2 covers 9 bases. The germline V gene encodes CDR1 MNHNS and CDR2 SASEGT. V was clipped by 2 bases and J by 7 bases; unmatched bases: 3. The CDR3 covers 14 residues. The CDR3 DNA is TGTGCCAGCAGTGAAAGCGGGGGGCCGAATGAGCAGTTCTTC. This sequence encodes CASSESGGPNEQFF.

V is TRBV19 and J is TRBJ1-1; 12 bases agree with TRBD1. The germline gives CDR1 LNHDA, CDR2 SQIVND (reference sequence). This CDR3 spans 15 amino acids. The V gene end was trimmed by 7 bases and the J gene end by 2 bases; junction bases not matched to a gene: 5. In DNA, the CDR3 is TGTGCCAGTAAAAGGGACAGGGGGCATAACACTGAAGCTTTCTTT. Protein: CASKRDRGHNTEAFF.

The V gene is TRBV14, the J gene TRBJ1-1, with 8 positions matching TRBD1. The CDR3 covers 14 residues. V was clipped by 6 bases and J by 5 bases; unmatched bases: 8. The V gene's germline CDR1 is SGHDN and CDR2 FVKESK. The CDR3 region is CASRYTGGGTEAFF. The DNA for the CDR3 is TGTGCCAGCAGATACACAGGGGGGGGGACTGAAGCTTTCTTT.

This rearrangement joins TRBV7-9 to TRBJ2-1; 13 nucleotides line up with TRBD2. J lost 7 bases, V lost 0 bases, and 9 bases had no gene match. Germline V gene lookup returns CDR1 SEHNR and CDR2 FQNEAQ (reference sequence). The CDR3 is made up of 18 amino acids. Here the CDR3 DNA reads TGTGCCAGCAGCTTAGCCGTGACTAGCGGGAGGAGCGCGAATGAGCAGTTCTTC. Translating gives CASSLAVTSGRSANEQFF.

There are a few counts of this clone. V is TRBV11-3 and J is TRBJ1-1; D is uncertain. The V gene lost 5 bases and the J gene lost 4 bases, with 8 bases spanning the gap. Per germline, CDR1 SGHNT and CDR2 YENEEA. The CDR3 loop spans 12 amino acids. Here the CDR3 reads CASSRTGTEAFF. As DNA, the CDR3 is TGTGCCAGCAGCCGTACTGGCACTGAAGCTTTCTTT. Looking up the rest from reference TRBV11-3 and TRBJ1-1 gives the full variable domain: EAGVVQSPRYKIIEKKQPVAFWCNPISGHNTLYWYLQNLGQGPELLIRYENEEAVDDSQLPKDRFSAERLKGVDSTLKIQPAELGDSAVYLCASSRTGTEAFFGQGTRLTVV.

The chain is built from TRBV11-1 and TRBJ2-1; D ambiguous. The V and J ends lost 3 bases and 10 bases respectively, with 16 bases between them. CDR1 and CDR2 (germline): SGHAT, FQDESV (reference sequence). This CDR3 spans 14 amino acids. For the CDR3, the DNA is TGTGCCAGCAGCTTCGGCTTCCTAGAACACGAGCAGTTCTTC. This translates into CASSFGFLEHEQFF.

This clone was detected once. The rearrangement uses TRBV23-1 and TRBJ1-2, with 7 bases matching TRBD1. Being an ORF, TRBV23-1 has a function that is uncertain. The CDR3 runs to 15 residues. Trimming removed 6 bases from V and 2 bases from J; junction bases left unmatched: 9. CDR3 sequence (DNA): TGCGCCAGCAGGCGGAGGGGGCGCCGGAACTATGGCTACACCTTC. Translation gives CASRRRGRRNYGYTF.

The chain has TRBV7-2 and TRBJ1-5; no clear D. CDR3 length equals 13 residues. Germline assignment: CDR1 SGHTA and CDR2 FQGNSA. Trimming cost V 2 bases and J 7 bases, with 9 bases left between them. The DNA of the CDR3 is TGTGCCAGCAGCTTAACGAGATGGCAGCCCCAGCATTTT. As protein: CASSLTRWQPQHF.

The genes are TRBV7-9 and TRBJ1-1; 9 bases are shared with TRBD1. The CDR3 has 15 amino acids. The junction had 8 bases not matched to a gene; V was cut back by 5 bases and J by 4 bases. Germline CDR1 reads SEHNR; CDR2 reads FQNEAQ (reference sequence). Here the CDR3 reads CASSLRQGVSTEAFF. In DNA, the CDR3 is TGTGCCAGCAGCCTTCGACAGGGGGTGAGCACTGAAGCTTTCTTT.

The J gene is TRBJ2-1, the V gene TRBV3-1 (or the pseudogene TRBV3-2); D ambiguous. Trimming pared 0 bases from V and 6 bases from J, leaving 9 bases between. The germline V gene encodes CDR1 LGHDT and CDR2 YNNKEL (reference sequence). The CDR3 has 14 amino acids. CDR3 sequence reads: CASSQDPQRNEQFF. CDR3 nucleotide sequence: TGTGCCAGCAGCCAAGATCCGCAGCGCAATGAGCAGTTCTTC.